This entry lists 26 T cell receptor beta chains sequenced from one sample in a study of graft-versus-host responses after intestinal transplantation. Method: immunoSEQ multiplex PCR; TCRdb's copy keeps in-frame clones and lacks some. Here the sample spans about 29,000 clones, roughly 93% being singletons. The source was PBMCs, collected approximately ten weeks after intestinal transplant. These receptors all stem from a human patient who received an intestinal transplant, so some T cells may come from the graft donor.

The chain has TRBV4-1 and TRBJ2-7, with D perhaps given as TRBD1 or TRBD2 (5 bases each). Trimming shortened V by 4 bases and J by 4 bases, and 14 bases separated the two germline ends. CDR3 length: 14 residues. Per germline, CDR1 MGHRA and CDR2 YSYEKL. The CDR3 DNA reads TGCGCCAGCAGCCCAACCGGGACGGCTTACGAGCAGTACTTC. It codes for CASSPTGTAYEQYF.

The genes are TRBV9 and TRBJ2-7; D assignment may be TRBD1 or TRBD2 (5 bases each). V lost 3 bases and J lost 6, with 16 bases in between. Germline V gene data show CDR1 as SGDLS and CDR2 as YYNGEE. The CDR3 contains 14 residues. CDR3 protein: CASSDLLSGGEQYF. The CDR3 bases are TGTGCCAGCAGCGACCTACTAAGTGGGGGCGAGCAGTACTTC.

In the case of this clone: The identical CDR3 is also encoded by other nucleotide sequences in the sample. The chain uses TRBV27 and TRBJ2-2, with TRBD2 identical over 13 bases. Germline CDR1 and CDR2: MNHEY and SMNVEV (reference sequence). This CDR3 contains 17 residues. The V and J ends lost 1 base and 8 bases, in that order; junction bases with no gene match: 7. The CDR3 coding sequence is TGTGCCAGCAGTTTATGGAGACTAGCGGGAGGTCTGGGGGAGCTGTTTTTT. Translating it yields CASSLWRLAGGLGELFF.

V gene TRBV4-3 combines with J gene TRBJ1-1; D is ambiguous. Germline V CDR1 and CDR2: LGHNA, YSLEER. This CDR3 has 14 amino acids. Trimming took 0 bases from V and 1 from J, leaving 6 bases between them. CDR3 nucleotides: TGCGCCAGCAGCCAAGATCAACGGAACACTGAAGCTTTCTTT. Translated: CASSQDQRNTEAFF.

J is TRBJ1-2 and V is TRBV4-2; D uncertain. The germline CDR1 and CDR2 sequences are LGHNA and YNFKEQ. V was trimmed by 0 bases and J by 5 bases, leaving 7 bases between them. The CDR3 totals 13 residues. CDR3 nucleotides: TGTGCCAGCAGCCAAGATACGAGGTATGGCTACACCTTC. It specifies CASSQDTRYGYTF.

The chain links TRBV15 to TRBJ1-3; D remains unclear. V shed 4 bases and J shed 1 base, with 8 bases lying between them. CDR3 length: 14 residues. Germline CDR1 LNHNV, CDR2 YYDKDF (reference sequence). The CDR3 nucleotides read TGTGCCACCAGCACCGGGTATTCTGGAAACACCATATATTTT. Translated: CATSTGYSGNTIYF.

The chain uses TRBV11-3 and TRBJ2-5; D may be TRBD2 (6 bases). The J call may be in error: the DNA end matches TRBJ2-7 better. Germline CDR1 reads SGHNT; CDR2 reads YENEEA. The CDR3 is 14 residues long. The CDR3 sequence: CASSQITAGYEQYF. CDR3 DNA: TGTGCCAGCAGCCAAATAACCGCGGGGTACGAGCAGTACTTC.

This clone has a single count. The rearrangement uses TRBV7-9 and TRBJ2-1; 9 nucleotides agree with TRBD1. The V and J ends lost 6 bases and 8 bases, in that order; junction bases with no gene match: 11. CDR3 length equals 15 residues. The V gene's germline CDR1 is SEHNR and CDR2 FQNEAQ (reference sequence). The DNA of the CDR3 is TGTGCCAGCAGATACGGACAGGGGTTGTGGGATGAGCAGTTCTTC. Protein product: CASRYGQGLWDEQFF.

This chain uses TRBV4-1 with TRBJ1-5; a weak D match, TRBD1 (6 bases). CDR3 size: 15 residues. V dropped 2 bases and J dropped 0 bases, with 8 bases sitting between them. Looked up from germline, CDR1 is MGHRA and CDR2 is YSYEKL. CDR3: CASSQRDNSNQPQHF. DNA of the CDR3: TGCGCCAGCAGCCAAAGGGACAATAGCAATCAGCCCCAGCATTTT.

A word on this clone: A read error may produce the germline difference seen at one junction end. Other nucleotide sequences from this sample produce the same CDR3. This chain links TRBV19 with TRBJ2-7; no reliable D call. In germline, CDR1 is LNHDA, CDR2 SQIVND (reference sequence). This CDR3 spans 13 amino acids. CDR3 sequence: CASTQGVGGEQYF. The DNA for the CDR3 is TGCGCCAGTACGCAAGGTGTGGGTGGCGAGCAGTACTTC.

The chain has TRBV28 and TRBJ1-2; the D is unclear. The CDR3 has 15 amino acids. The germline V gene has CDR1 MDHEN and CDR2 SYDVKM. The V and J ends lost 3 bases and 4 bases respectively, with 15 bases between them. In DNA form, the CDR3 reads TGTGCCAGCAGTTTCATTTGGGATCGGGGCTATGGCTACACCTTC. This translates into CASSFIWDRGYGYTF.

This clone came up a few times. The chain carries TRBV27 and TRBJ2-7, with 9 positions matching TRBD1. The CDR3 totals 17 residues. The junction had 9 bases not matched to a gene; V was cut back by 1 base and J by 2 bases. Germline lookup yields CDR1 MNHEY and CDR2 SMNVEV (reference sequence). As DNA, the CDR3 is TGTGCCAGCAGTTTATATTCGTACAGGGGGCGGCCCTACGAGCAGTACTTC. It is translated as CASSLYSYRGRPYEQYF.

This chain uses TRBV9 with TRBJ2-5, with a weak D call TRBD1 (6 bases). Germline loops: CDR1 SGDLS, CDR2 YYNGEE. Trimming cost V 4 bases and J 1 base, with 11 bases left between them. There are 14 residues in the CDR3. Written as DNA, the CDR3 is TGTGCCAGCAGCCAAGGACAGATCCAAGAGACCCAGTACTTC. It translates to CASSQGQIQETQYF.

J is TRBJ1-5 and V is TRBV4-3; D unclear. Between the trimmed V and J ends, which lost 0 bases and 5 bases, there was a span of 20 bases. CDR1 and CDR2 from the germline V gene are LGHNA and YSLEER. CDR3 size: 18 residues. In nucleotides, the CDR3 is TGCGCCAGCAGCCAAGACTGGGGTCTTTCGGTTTCTCATCAGCCCCAGCATTTT. Its translation: CASSQDWGLSVSHQPQHF.

The chain carries TRBV30 and TRBJ2-3; D unclear. The CDR3 runs 12 residues. The V gene's germline CDR1 is GTSNPN and CDR2 SVGIG (reference sequence). V lost 4 bases and J 3 bases, leaving 8 bases between the germline ends. As DNA, the CDR3 is TGTGCCTGGAACCCGAGGACAGATACGCAGTATTTT. Amino acids: CAWNPRTDTQYF.

This clone has just one count. The chain links TRBV13 to TRBJ2-2; tentative D call: TRBD1 (6 bases). Germline CDR1 reads PRHDT; CDR2 reads FYEKMQ (reference sequence). The CDR3 has 15 residues. Trimming removed 5 bases at V and 5 bases at J, with 15 bases between. The CDR3 here is CASSPGQPRTGELFF. The CDR3 nucleotides are TGTGCCAGCAGCCCCGGACAGCCGAGAACCGGGGAGCTGTTTTTT.

V gene TRBV7-6 combines with J gene TRBJ2-7, with D possibly being TRBD1 (6 bases). The CDR3 is 16 residues long. CDR1 SGHVS and CDR2 FNYEAQ come from the germline V gene. V lost 4 bases and J lost 2, with 18 bases in between. This CDR3 is CASSWGRRVAAYEQYF. The DNA of the CDR3 is TGTGCCAGCAGCTGGGGGCGACGGGTAGCCGCCTACGAGCAGTACTTC.

Only one count was recorded for this clone. This rearrangement joins TRBV4-1 to TRBJ2-7; TRBD2 agrees at 8 bases. Germline V gene lookup returns CDR1 MGHRA and CDR2 YSYEKL. The CDR3 has 18 residues. Trimming cost V 1 base and J 6 bases; bases outside gene matches: 17. CDR3 DNA sequence: TGCGCCAGCAGCCAAGCGCCCGGGACTAGTTTCCCCAATGTCGAGCAGTACTTC. Translating it yields CASSQAPGTSFPNVEQYF.

This chain uses TRBV15 with TRBJ1-5; possibly TRBD1 for D (5 bases). V lost 3 bases, J lost 0 bases, and 18 bases lay in between. The CDR3 totals 18 residues. Germline CDR1 is LNHNV and CDR2 is YYDKDF (reference sequence). CDR3 sequence (DNA): TGTGCCACCAGCAGCCGGGACCGCTTCTCTTATAGCAATCAGCCCCAGCATTTT. Its protein product is CATSSRDRFSYSNQPQHF.

Concerning this clone itself: A read error may account for a junction end that differs from germline. The same CDR3 can be traced to other DNA sequences in this sample. This chain links TRBV5-8 with TRBJ1-3, with 7 bases that match TRBD1. The CDR3 sequence is 15 residues long. CDR1 is SGHTS and CDR2 is YDEGEE in the germline V gene. The CDR3 sequence is CASSPGQAGGNTIYF. The CDR3 nucleotides are TGTGCCAGCAGCCCCGGACAGGCGGGTGGAAACACTATATATTTT.

V usage is TRBV5-1 and J usage is TRBJ2-7; D call uncertain. Germline CDR1 and CDR2: SGHRS and YFSETQ. CDR3 length: 13 amino acids. Trimming stripped 0 bases from V and 2 bases from J, with 6 bases between. CDR3: CASSLGIAYEQYF. CDR3 DNA sequence: TGCGCCAGCAGCTTGGGCATCGCCTACGAGCAGTACTTC.

The chain is built from TRBV21-1 and TRBJ1-1; TRBD1, the D gene given by the table, was not confirmed from the DNA. TRBV21-1 is a pseudogene. CDR3 length: 14 amino acids. The chain's CDR3 is CASSKTQGNTEAFF. In DNA, the CDR3 is TGTGCCAGCAGCAAAACACAGGGGAACACTGAAGCTTTCTTT.

This clone was detected only a few times. This chain joins TRBV5-6 and TRBJ1-2; 9 nucleotides match TRBD1. J gave up 2 bases and V 4 bases, and 12 bases lay outside the gene matches. The CDR3 is 17 amino acids. Looked up from germline, CDR1 is SGHDT and CDR2 is YYEEEE. DNA for the CDR3: TGTGCCAGCAGCGCTACAGGGGGCCACCAACCCAACTATGGCTACACCTTC. Its protein product is CASSATGGHQPNYGYTF.

The genes are TRBV5-1 and TRBJ2-5; no clear D gene. From germline, CDR1 is SGHRS and CDR2 YFSETQ. There are 12 residues in the CDR3. Between the trimmed V and J ends, which lost 3 bases and 9 bases, there was a span of 12 bases. CDR3 in DNA: TGCGCCAGCAGCTGGGGTCGGACGCCCCAGTACTTC. As protein: CASSWGRTPQYF.

The chain uses TRBV4-3 and TRBJ2-1, with 12 nucleotides matching TRBD2. The CDR3 runs 17 residues. Per the germline V gene, CDR1 is LGHNA and CDR2 is YSLEER. V was pared by 3 bases and J by 2 bases, with 5 bases of the junction left unmatched. The CDR3 loop reads CASSQEPSGGAYNEQFF. In DNA form, the CDR3 reads TGCGCCAGCAGCCAGGAACCTAGCGGGGGGGCCTACAATGAGCAGTTCTTC.

The J gene is TRBJ1-2, the V gene TRBV5-6, with D tentatively TRBD1 (5 bases). The CDR3 is 15 amino acids. Germline assignment: CDR1 SGHDT and CDR2 YYEEEE. Trimming removed 6 bases from V and 4 bases from J, with 19 bases in between. CDR3 region: CASNPRERGIYGYTF. The CDR3, as DNA: TGTGCCAGCAATCCAAGGGAGAGGGGAATCTATGGCTACACCTTC. Complete variable domain (other parts from reference TRBV5-6 and TRBJ1-2): DAGVTQSPTHLIKTRGQQVTLRCSPKSGHDTVSWYQQALGQGPQFIFQYYEEEERQRGNFPDRFSGHQFPNYSSELNVNALLLGDSALYLCASNPRERGIYGYTFGSGTRLTVV.